This TCR beta chain was recorded in a study of T cells after yellow fever vaccination. TCRdb re-derived calls from the 5' RACE reads in MiXCR, one entry per CDR3 protein. The sample has roughly 250,000 distinct CDR3 sequences; roughly 13% are singletons. CDR1 is SGHRS and CDR2 is YFSETQ in the germline V gene. This CDR3 has 16 amino acids. With V trimmed by 4 bases and J by 2 bases, 11 bases remained unmatched. This TCR was recovered from a man aged 30 to 45 who received the YFV17D yellow fever vaccine. The chain employs TRBV5-1 and TRBJ2-5; 7 positions agree with TRBD1. The input for sequencing was CD4+ T cells sorted from PBMCs, taken 45 days after the yellow fever booster vaccination. CDR3 sequence reads: CASSLPQGTIQETQYF. The CDR3 DNA reads as TGCGCCAGCAGCCTTCCACAGGGGACCATACAAGAGACCCAGTACTTC.